Here is one TCR beta chain with its context. This clone was found a few times. No cognate antigen has been identified for it. Per-base qualities were not stored, and no clone one base away is much larger. A single peripheral blood draw of around 0.11 L on average was collected from each donor into heparinised tubes. Using a panel that included CD45RO, CCR7, CD25, CD127, CD95 and CD27, naive, central memory, regulatory and stem cell-like memory CD4+ T cells were sorted on a BD FACSAria II. A purity above 95% was achieved for all sorted populations. PBMCs were isolated immediately by Lymphoprep density gradient centrifugation and stained directly without culture. So that batch effects would be minimized, each experiment stained and sorted samples in pairs, pairing one healthy donor with one patient. The entire isolated RNA was reverse transcribed using the High Capacity cDNA Reverse Transcription Kit, and thus expressed TCRB transcripts were sequenced. Naive, central memory and regulatory T cell samples underwent deep immunoSEQ sequencing, averaging about 3.57 million total reads per sample. After sorted cells were lysed in RLT buffer, RNA was extracted with DNase-treated RNeasy Micro or Mini kits, with the choice depending on cell number. Each cell subset was processed separately to prevent cross-contamination, with patient and healthy donor samples processed together. The immunoSEQ multiplex PCR was used to amplify TCRB sequences from cDNA, yielding 87-bp fragments that span the CDR3 region. Amplicons were sequenced on the Illumina HiSeq platform. As for how the authors treated the data: PCR bias was corrected computationally using synthetic template baselines, and reads within Hamming distance 2 were collapsed, with unmergeable singletons discarded. Reads were aligned against IMGT to assign V, D and J genes, CDR3 length and insertions or deletions at six rearrangement sites. Clonotype counts were normalized to sorted cell number within each subset before computing true diversity and Gini coefficients with the tcR R package. The overlap coefficient, calculated on TCRB nucleotide sequences, was used to quantify repertoire sharing. What TCRdb holds here is the immuneACCESS table cut down to in-frame rearrangements. Part of the clones is not present; checked against another copy, under half of the missing clones reflect an unresolved V gene, and the others are unexplained. V, J and clone size derive from that table, while D and trimming were established from the DNA sequence. This sample is represented by a few hundred thousand clones; 25% to 30% of them were singletons. The ten largest clonotypes hold 3.5% to 4.5% of the sample.

V and J lose 3 bases and 8 bases, and a span of 10 bases separates them. CDR1 DFQATT and CDR2 SNEGSKA were looked up in the germline V gene (reference sequence). The CDR3 starts with the cysteine, ends with the phenylalanine, and has 11 residues. Solely the CDR3 DNA is kept, with 33 bases framed from the first base. The sample originates from a study of beta chain features in type 1 diabetes (dated by TCRdb to the late 2010s). About the full investigation: Patients and healthy donors did not differ in mean age, gender distribution, total cell number or subset yield. Regulatory and stem cell-like memory subsets were isolated from only 8 patients and roughly 8 healthy donors, whereas naive and central memory subsets came from all 30 or so donors. A total of 100 million to 110 million sorted cells were examined across all samples, and a strong correlation was observed between cell number per subset and RNA yield. The study compared the TCRB repertoires of sorted circulating CD4+ T cell subsets in recently diagnosed type 1 diabetes patients with those in matched healthy donors.

Here is what the overall study found, with its caveats: Naive, central memory and regulatory TCRB repertoires appeared to be more similar among patients than among healthy donors. In all four CD4+ subsets, TCRB CDR3 length was moderately but significantly shorter in type 1 diabetes patients. PCR may preferentially amplify shorter templates, but because patient and control samples were amplified and corrected together, any resulting skew would affect both groups equally. Because cDNA rather than genomic DNA was sequenced, highly expressing activated cells could have been over-represented, although no difference in activation and CD3 levels was found between groups. At VDJ recombination sites, type 1 diabetes patients had fewer insertions and more deleted nucleotides, which implies abnormalities in thymic rearrangement. Because the HLA sub-analyses included only small numbers of individuals, any influence of HLA type on TCRB rearrangement was left unresolved.

The receptor was derived from a man aged 30 to 45 in good health. This sequence uses TRBV20-1 and TRBJ1-1; there is no confident call for the D gene. Sequencing was carried out using central memory CD4+ T cells from blood. The CDR3 protein sequence reads: CSASRAPEAFF. At the DNA level, the sequence is TGCAGTGCTAGCCGGGCCCCCGAAGCTTTCTTT.